This TCR beta chain was sequenced for a study of blood T cell repertoires in COVID-19. Overall study: PBMCs, B-cell-depleted T cells, or T cells provided the cDNA or gDNA that made up the material.

Original handling: Estimation of nucleated cell counts relied on the amplification of reference gene primers. Clones were sequenced by immunoSEQ multiplex PCR, and TCRdb holds only the in-frame ones, with some missing. The DNA was the basis for D and trimming; V, J and clone size are from that table. In the table there are about 49,000 clones, 87% of which are singletons. The germline V gene encodes CDR1 SGHAT and CDR2 FQNNGV. With 3 bases removed from V and 1 base from J, the gap between germline ends came to 6 bases. This CDR3 region has 13 residues. Specimen: peripheral blood. The J gene is TRBJ1-1, the V gene TRBV11-2; no clear D. The clonotype comes from a woman older than 75 with COVID-19, enrolled during active disease. As DNA, the CDR3 is TGTGCCAGCAGCTTCGCACAGAACACTGAAGCTTTCTTT. It codes for CASSFAQNTEAFF.